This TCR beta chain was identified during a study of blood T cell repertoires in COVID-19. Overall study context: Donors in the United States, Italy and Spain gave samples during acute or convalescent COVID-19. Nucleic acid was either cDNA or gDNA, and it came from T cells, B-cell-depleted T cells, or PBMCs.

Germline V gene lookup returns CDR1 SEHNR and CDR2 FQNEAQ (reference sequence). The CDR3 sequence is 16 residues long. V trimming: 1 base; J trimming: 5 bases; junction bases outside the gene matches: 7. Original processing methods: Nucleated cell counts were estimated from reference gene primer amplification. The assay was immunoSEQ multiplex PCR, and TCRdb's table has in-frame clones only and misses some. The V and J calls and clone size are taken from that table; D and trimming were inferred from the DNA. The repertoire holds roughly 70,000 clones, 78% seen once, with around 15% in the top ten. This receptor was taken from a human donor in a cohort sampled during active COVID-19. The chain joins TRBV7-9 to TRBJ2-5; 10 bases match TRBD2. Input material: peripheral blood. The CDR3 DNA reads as TGTGCCAGCAGCTTAGTGTCTAGCGGGAGTCGCGAGACCCAGTACTTC. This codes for CASSLVSSGSRETQYF.